This TCR beta chain was recorded in a study of blood T cell repertoires in COVID-19. The overall study: Specimens from acute and convalescent COVID-19 originated in the United States, Italy and Spain.

In the original processing: Amplified reference gene primers provided the basis for estimating nucleated cell counts. Sequencing used immunoSEQ multiplex PCR; TCRdb keeps in-frame clones, though not all of them. The V and J calls and clone size were taken over from that table, and D and trimming were inferred from the DNA. Of 400,000 to 500,000 clones in the sample, about 88% were seen once. With 5 bases removed from V and 1 base from J, the gap between germline ends came to 8 bases. From germline, CDR1 is SGHTA and CDR2 FQGNSA. The CDR3 totals 13 residues. The study drew participants aged about 18 to 95 years from approximately 25 US areas. The study assigned cohorts using participant-reported clinical history.

This TCR was recovered from a woman younger than 35 who had been exposed to COVID-19. J is TRBJ1-1 and V is TRBV7-2; D is unresolved. Material for sequencing was PBMCs or T cells enriched from blood (not recorded which). The CDR3 sequence is CASSRNRNTEAFF. CDR3 DNA: TGTGCCAGCAGCCGGAACAGGAACACTGAAGCTTTCTTT.